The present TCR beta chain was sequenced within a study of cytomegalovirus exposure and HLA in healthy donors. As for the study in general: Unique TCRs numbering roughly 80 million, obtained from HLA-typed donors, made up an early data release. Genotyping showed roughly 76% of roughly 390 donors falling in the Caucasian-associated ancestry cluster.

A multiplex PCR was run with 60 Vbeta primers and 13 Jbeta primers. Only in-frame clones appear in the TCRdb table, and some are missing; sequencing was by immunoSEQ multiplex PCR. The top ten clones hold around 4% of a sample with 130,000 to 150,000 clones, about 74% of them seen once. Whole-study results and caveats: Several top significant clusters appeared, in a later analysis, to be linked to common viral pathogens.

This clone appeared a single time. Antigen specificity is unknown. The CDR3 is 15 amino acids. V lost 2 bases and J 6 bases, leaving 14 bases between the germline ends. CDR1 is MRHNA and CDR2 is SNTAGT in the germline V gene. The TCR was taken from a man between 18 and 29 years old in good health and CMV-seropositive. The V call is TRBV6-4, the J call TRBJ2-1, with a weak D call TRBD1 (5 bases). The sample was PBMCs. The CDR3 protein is CASSDTSGNTNEQFF. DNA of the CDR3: TGTGCCAGCAGTGACACGTCAGGGAACACCAATGAGCAGTTCTTC.